Detailed here is one T cell receptor beta chain. Its antigen remains undetermined. Per-nucleotide qualities are absent, and no much larger clonotype sits a single base away. Other DNA sequences of this sample code for an identical CDR3. Taken from cysteine to phenylalanine, the CDR3 has 15 residues. The only DNA kept is the CDR3, 45 bases in frame from the first base. Trimming accounts for 4 bases at V and 5 bases at J, while the number of junction bases matched to no gene is 4. For CDR1 and CDR2, the germline V gene (reference sequence) lists MNHEY and SMNVEV. For the CD8 naive samples, CD45RO-negative cells were positively selected for CCR7, yielding a CD45RA+CCR7+ population from which TemRA cells were excluded. The donors were healthy, HIV-negative adults who had no recently reported acute infections or vaccinations. Every donor was a Caucasian adult residing in Nashville, Tennessee, USA. After blood collection by leukapheresis, PBMCs were isolated using Ficoll-Histopaque density gradient centrifugation and then cryopreserved in the vapor phase of liquid nitrogen. Analytical flow cytometry was used to check the purity and quantity of every magnetically sorted T cell population. Each sorted fraction had its genomic DNA isolated and then quantified by UV absorbance on a Nanodrop 2000c.

This entry comes from a study of shared clonotypes between healthy human individuals (dated by TCRdb to the early 2020s). Study-level background: Three men and two women, aged 18 to 49 years, made up the cohort. For each donor, three plates each were used for CD4 naive and CD4 memory, two plates were used for CD8 naive, and one plate was used for CD8 memory. The study deeply sequenced blood TCR repertoires of 5 or 6 healthy adults to estimate repertoire size and the extent of clonotype sharing between individuals. To increase sequencing depth and limit assay-specific biases, different laboratories used diverse techniques to prepare libraries and sequence TCR repertoires. Between about 0.85 and 10 billion PBMCs per donor were obtained by leukapheresis. The research as a whole found: Sharing across several donors was observed for roughly 5.4% of naive CD4, over 3% of naive CD8, 2.3% of memory CD4, and less than 0.45% of memory CD8 clonotypes. Compared with non-shared clonotypes, the clonotypes found in all four sorted-subset donors had higher generation probabilities. Because the study included only a small number of donors, the genetic and exposure-history diversity represented was limited. Only blood was sampled, and tissue TCR repertoires likely differ from those in blood. Based on pairwise subsampling, the degree of clonotype sharing among donors was expected to be affected by sequencing depth. Even with the large sequencing depth, rarefaction of the sorted-subset datasets indicated that sequencing was incomplete. Larger estimated clonotype richness was generally found for naive subsets than for memory subsets.

Using the deep immunoSEQ assay, TCR CDR3 regions were amplified from genomic DNA by multiplex PCR. Genomic DNA extracted from each cell subset was distributed evenly over all wells of several immunoSEQ 96-well plates, and each plate served as one replicate. For sorted subsets, each replicate PCR was loaded with about 0.2 ug genomic DNA, equivalent to some 27,000 T cell genomes. Purified libraries were quantified with a Qubit 3.0 fluorometer, sized on a Bioanalyzer 2100, and re-quantified with the KAPA Library Quantification kit. Every immunoSEQ 96-well plate was sequenced on a dedicated single-read 150-cycle Illumina NextSeq 550 flow cell. The original methods were these. Because the immunoSEQ output included only junctional sequences and no quality scores, the filtering could not be the same as the filtering used for full-length reads. Sequences were annotated with PyIR, a Python wrapper for IgBLAST v1.9, using IMGT germline references to assign V/J genes and CDR3. Reads were filtered out if the reads had weak V/J assignments (E-value above 1e-6), no CDR3, stop codons, out-of-frame junctions, or ambiguous translated residues. V3J clonotypes were defined by identical inferred V gene, J gene, and CDR3 amino acid sequence. To compute the percentage overlap between repertoires, the number of shared unique clonotypes was divided by the size of the smaller repertoire. RTK rarefaction, the Chao1 estimator, and Recon v2.1 estimates of unobserved clonotypes were used to assess repertoire richness. For all TCRbeta clonotypes obtained by the gDNA method from a handful of donors, generation probabilities were computed with OLGA. Sourced from immuneACCESS, this table was stored by TCRdb with only in-frame sequences that have V and J called. A share of the clones is absent; for the studies checked, an unresolved V gene accounts for under half, and the remainder has no known explanation. V, J and clone size are those of that table, while D and trimming were read from the DNA. Within this sample are about 2.1 million clones, with 85% to 95% of them counted one time only. Clones ranked in the top ten supply under 2% of the sample.

The TCR was taken from a man aged 18 to 30 in good health. Some clones in this sample may be carry-over from other donors' samples. Sequenced material: naive CD8+ T cells from PBMCs. The sample's cell subset or site label is to be understood as: CD45RA+CCR7+. The chain joins TRBV27 to TRBJ2-7, with TRBD2 identical over 14 junction bases. The CDR3 protein sequence reads: CASSSRLAGGHEQYF. The DNA is TGTGCCAGCAGTTCAAGACTAGCGGGAGGGCACGAGCAGTACTTC.